These T cell receptor beta chains were read from a single sample in a study of blood T cell repertoires in COVID-19. Clones were read by immunoSEQ multiplex PCR, and TCRdb kept only the in-frame ones, dropping some. Altogether approximately 300,000 clones are present, roughly 90% being singletons, with the ten largest covering approximately 6.5%. Sequencing input: peripheral blood. The receptors stem from a man aged 18 to 35 who had recovered from COVID-19. CDR3s include the opening cysteine and the closing phenylalanine or tryptophan. A D gene is named only where the DNA matches it firmly. Rows may omit the clone size; those that give it use once, few, many or a size class.

TRBJ1-4,-,TRBV27,-,CASSLGAESTNEKLFF,TGTGCCAGCAGCCTAGGGGCCGAATCAACTAATGAAAAACTGTTTTTT
TRBJ1-1,-,TRBV28,-,CASSADSSSNTEAFF,TGTGCCAGCAGTGCGGACAGCTCCTCGAACACTGAAGCTTTCTTT
TRBJ2-5,TRBD1,TRBV4-1,-,CASSQGTGYQETQYF,TGCGCCAGCAGCCAAGGGACAGGGTACCAAGAGACCCAGTACTTC
TRBJ2-3,TRBD2,TRBV6-1,-,CASSELAGTTDTQYF,TGTGCCAGCAGTGAACTAGCGGGGACCACAGATACGCAGTATTTT
TRBJ1-5,-,TRBV7-2,-,CASSLGSGRNQPQHF,TGTGCCAGCAGCTTAGGATCAGGAAGGAATCAGCCCCAGCATTTT
TRBJ2-7,-,TRBV6-5,-,CASSRSVDEQYF,TGTGCCAGCAGTCGGTCGGTGGACGAGCAGTACTTC
TRBJ2-1,-,TRBV7-9,-,CASPAGSYNEQFF,TGTGCCAGCCCCGCGGGCTCCTACAATGAGCAGTTCTTC
TRBJ2-7,TRBD2,TRBV5-1,-,CASSLLGGSSYEQYF,TGCGCCAGCAGCTTGTTGGGAGGGTCCTCCTACGAGCAGTACTTC
TRBJ1-1,-,TRBV18,-,CASSDSGNTEAFF,TGTGCCAGCTCAGATTCGGGGAACACTGAAGCTTTCTTT
TRBJ2-7,TRBD2,TRBV3-1/TRBV3-2,-,CASSPGLAAYEQYF,TGTGCCAGCAGCCCTGGACTAGCGGCCTACGAGCAGTACTTC
TRBJ2-3,-,TRBV7-2,once,CASSPLSSSTDTQYF,TGTGCCAGCAGCCCTCTTAGTTCTAGCACAGATACGCAGTATTTT
TRBJ2-2,-,TRBV12-5,-,CASGRWKTTDTGELFF,TGTGCTAGTGGACGATGGAAGACAACGGACACCGGGGAGCTGTTTTTT
TRBJ2-7,TRBD1,TRBV7-3,-,CASSFGQGGEQYF,TGTGCCAGCAGCTTCGGACAGGGCGGCGAGCAGTACTTC
TRBJ2-3,-,TRBV10-1,-,CASNRYSTSTDTQYF,TGCGCCAGCAATAGATACAGTACTAGCACAGATACGCAGTATTTT
TRBJ2-1,-,TRBV5-5,once,CASRFMTGRIFDEQFF,TGTGCCAGCAGATTTATGACAGGGAGGATTTTCGATGAGCAGTTCTTC
TRBJ1-2,-,TRBV5-1,-,CASSLREDGYGYTF,TGCGCCAGCAGCCTCCGGGAAGATGGCTATGGCTACACCTTC
TRBJ1-1,-,TRBV28,-,CASSLGQGNTEAFF,TGTGCCAGCAGTTTAGGCCAGGGGAACACTGAAGCTTTCTTT
TRBJ2-7,TRBD1,TRBV29-1,-,CSVEGTNRGSHEQYF,TGCAGCGTTGAAGGTACCAACAGGGGGTCTCACGAGCAGTACTTC
TRBJ1-1,-,TRBV19,-,CASSSMGLLNTEAFF,TGTGCCAGTAGTTCCATGGGACTTCTGAACACTGAAGCTTTCTTT
TRBJ1-2,-,TRBV19,-,CASSIGQDYGYTF,TGTGCCAGTAGTATTGGGCAGGACTATGGCTACACCTTC
TRBJ2-3,TRBD2,TRBV7-2,-,CASSPAGGGTSTDTQYF,TGTGCCAGCAGCCCCGCCGGCGGGGGGACTAGCACAGATACGCAGTATTTT
TRBJ2-1,-,TRBV9,-,CASSPMMGGEQFF,TGTGCCAGCAGCCCCATGATGGGGGGTGAGCAGTTCTTC
TRBJ1-2,-,TRBV13,once,CASSLGFGQPGGGYTF,TGTGCCAGCAGCTTAGGCTTTGGGCAGCCAGGAGGTGGCTACACCTTC
TRBJ1-3,TRBD1,TRBV15,-,CATSRGQGAGNTIYF,TGTGCCACCAGCAGAGGACAGGGGGCGGGAAACACCATATATTTT
TRBJ2-7,-,TRBV3-1/TRBV3-2,-,CASSQATREQYF,TGTGCCAGCAGCCAAGCTACGCGGGAGCAGTACTTC
TRBJ2-1,-,TRBV12-3/TRBV12-4,-,CASRPSGNNEQFF,TGTGCCAGCAGGCCGTCAGGCAACAATGAGCAGTTCTTC
TRBJ2-1,TRBD1,TRBV3-1/TRBV3-2,-,CASSQDGGQGSEQFF,TGTGCCAGCAGCCAAGACGGTGGACAGGGGTCTGAGCAGTTCTTC
TRBJ1-1,-,TRBV11-1,-,CASSFGANTEAFF,TGTGCCAGCAGCTTCGGAGCGAACACTGAAGCTTTCTTT
TRBJ1-6,-,TRBV7-2,-,CASSFFREDSPLHF,TGTGCCAGCAGCTTCTTCAGGGAGGATTCACCCCTCCACTTT
TRBJ2-1,-,TRBV10-1,-,CASSEWAGSSYNEQFF,TGCGCCAGCAGTGAGTGGGCGGGGTCCTCCTACAATGAGCAGTTCTTC
TRBJ2-7,TRBD1,TRBV9,once,CASSHHRGYEQYF,TGTGCCAGCTCACACCACAGGGGATACGAGCAGTACTTC
TRBJ2-5,-,TRBV5-1,-,CASSFSPSGGGETQYF,TGCGCCAGCAGCTTCTCGCCCTCAGGAGGAGGGGAGACCCAGTACTTC
TRBJ2-3,TRBD2,TRBV6-2/TRBV6-3,-,CASSFTSSGGPSDTQYF,TGTGCCAGCAGTTTCACTTCTAGCGGGGGCCCCTCAGATACGCAGTATTTT
TRBJ2-3,TRBD1,TRBV4-3,-,CASSLSGTASTDTQYF,TGCGCCAGCAGCCTATCCGGGACAGCTAGCACAGATACGCAGTATTTT
TRBJ1-4,-,TRBV28,-,CASSRATNEKLFF,TGTGCCAGCAGCCGAGCAACTAATGAAAAACTGTTTTTT
TRBJ1-2,TRBD1,TRBV11-3,-,CASSSGQGSGYTF,TGTGCCAGCAGCTCGGGACAGGGAAGCGGCTACACCTTC
TRBJ1-5,-,TRBV21-1,-,CASSKTDRYSNQPQHF,TGTGCCAGCAGCAAAACCGACAGATATAGCAATCAGCCCCAGCATTTT
TRBJ1-6,-,TRBV9,-,CASSERPTGRDSPLHF,TGTGCCAGCAGCGAACGCCCGACCGGGAGGGATTCACCCCTCCACTTT
TRBJ2-7,-,TRBV3-1/TRBV3-2,-,CASSQGATGRSYEQYF,TGTGCCAGCAGCCAAGGGGCCACCGGAAGGTCCTACGAGCAGTACTTC
TRBJ2-7,TRBD1,TRBV10-2,-,CASSRTGDYEQYF,TGCGCCAGCAGTAGGACAGGGGACTACGAGCAGTACTTC
TRBJ1-6,TRBD1,TRBV27,-,CASSPGGLGNSPLHF,TGTGCCAGCAGTCCAGGGGGCTTAGGAAATTCACCCCTCCACTTT
TRBJ1-4,-,TRBV5-1,-,CASSSGPAKASNEKLFF,TGCGCCAGCAGCTCTGGGCCCGCAAAGGCTTCTAATGAAAAACTGTTTTTT
TRBJ1-6,-,TRBV19,-,CASMSADRKDSPLHF,TGTGCCAGTATGTCGGCAGACAGGAAGGATTCACCCCTCCACTTT
TRBJ1-5,TRBD1,TRBV11-2,-,CASSLGRGRGVGNQPQHF,TGTGCCAGCAGCTTAGGCAGGGGGCGCGGGGTCGGCAATCAGCCCCAGCATTTT
TRBJ2-7,TRBD2,TRBV7-6,-,CASSLVGLAGDESYEQYF,TGTGCCAGCAGCTTAGTGGGACTAGCGGGGGACGAATCCTACGAGCAGTACTTC